Listed here are 8 T cell receptor beta chains from one sample, sequenced in a study of blood T cell repertoires in COVID-19. Produced via immunoSEQ multiplex PCR; TCRdb's table is partial and in-frame only. The sample lists fewer than 300,000 clones, 90% occurring once. The sequencing sample was made of PBMCs or T cells enriched from blood (not recorded which). These receptors were taken from a woman younger than 45 who had recovered from COVID-19.

The rearrangement links TRBV12-5 to TRBJ2-2; D perhaps matches TRBD1 (7 bases). Germline V gene data show CDR1 as LGHNT and CDR2 as FRNRAP. V shed 5 bases and J shed 3 bases, with 10 bases lying between them. This CDR3 region has 14 residues. CDR3 coding DNA: TGTGCTAGTGGTCCCAGGGGGGACACCGGGGAGCTGTTTTTT. It codes for CASGPRGDTGELFF.

The gene calls are TRBV3-1 (or the pseudogene TRBV3-2) and TRBJ1-2; the D gene is possibly TRBD1 (6 bases). CDR1 is LGHDT and CDR2 is YNNKEL in the germline V gene (reference sequence). There are 15 residues in the CDR3. The V gene lost 0 bases and the J gene lost 4 bases, with 12 bases spanning the gap. CDR3 loop: CASSQEWGPLYGYTF. CDR3 DNA sequence: TGTGCCAGCAGCCAAGAATGGGGGCCCCTCTATGGCTACACCTTC.

The rearrangement uses TRBV6-5 and TRBJ2-2; tentatively, D is TRBD2 (6 bases). The CDR3 has 15 amino acids. V was clipped by 2 bases and J by 6 bases, with 13 bases between them. CDR1 is MNHEY, CDR2 SVGAGI, per germline. CDR3 DNA: TGTGCCAGCAGTTACGCTAATAGCGGCGCCGGGGAGCTGTTTTTT. Amino acid sequence: CASSYANSGAGELFF.

The rearrangement joins TRBV9 to TRBJ2-2, with 8 bases fitting TRBD1. The CDR3 runs 15 residues. V lost 0 bases to trimming and J lost 6 bases; unmatched junction nucleotides: 4. Looked up from germline, CDR1 is SGDLS and CDR2 is YYNGEE. CDR3 residues: CASSVVDRVPGELFF. The CDR3 coding sequence is TGTGCCAGCAGCGTAGTGGACAGGGTCCCCGGGGAGCTGTTTTTT.

The rearrangement uses TRBV19 and TRBJ1-1; weak D call: TRBD1 (5 bases). This CDR3 spans 15 amino acids. Trimming took off 2 bases at V and 0 bases at J, with 10 bases between the two ends. CDR1 and CDR2 from the germline V gene are LNHDA and SQIVND (reference sequence). CDR3 protein: CASSISDSLNTEAFF. DNA of the CDR3: TGTGCCAGTAGTATAAGCGACAGCTTGAACACTGAAGCTTTCTTT.

The rearrangement joins TRBV19 to TRBJ1-4; D remains unclear. With 7 bases removed from V and 7 bases from J, the gap between germline ends came to 13 bases. Germline CDR1 and CDR2: LNHDA and SQIVND (reference sequence). CDR3 size: 13 residues. The CDR3 reads CASTTPAGEKLFF. The CDR3 DNA reads TGTGCCAGTACTACCCCGGCGGGTGAAAAACTGTTTTTT.

This CDR3 is CASRLAGASTDTQYF. The CDR3 DNA is TGTGCCAGCCGATTAGCGGGAGCTAGCACAGATACGCAGTATTTT. The gene calls are TRBV6-5 and TRBJ2-3; 9 nucleotides line up with TRBD2. CDR1 is MNHEY and CDR2 is SVGAGI in the germline V gene. The CDR3 runs 15 residues. V was pared by 8 bases and J by 0 bases, with 6 bases of the junction left unmatched.

The chain couples TRBV15 to TRBJ2-6; D is ambiguous. The V end was cut by 0 bases, the J end by 1 base, with 4 bases between. The germline CDR1 and CDR2 sequences are LNHNV and YYDKDF (reference sequence). The CDR3 has 15 residues. In DNA, the CDR3 is TGTGCCACCAGCAGAGATCTTTCTGGGGCCAACGTCCTGACTTTC. It codes for CATSRDLSGANVLTF. Drawing the rest from reference TRBV15 and TRBJ2-6, the complete variable domain is DAMVIQNPRYQVTQFGKPVTLSCSQTLNHNVMYWYQQKSSQAPKLLFHYYDKDFNNEADTPDNFQSRRPNTSFCFLDIRSPGLGDTAMYLCATSRDLSGANVLTFGAGSRLTVL.